The present T cell receptor beta chain was sequenced within a study of blood T cell repertoires in COVID-19. The length of the CDR3 is 15 residues. The germline gives CDR1 MNHEY, CDR2 SMNVEV (reference sequence). Losses at the gene ends were 6 bases for V and 7 bases for J; bases not matched to a gene: 13. Per the original data handling: Amplified reference gene primers provided the basis for estimating nucleated cell counts. Sequencing used immunoSEQ multiplex PCR; TCRdb keeps in-frame clones, though not all of them. The V and J calls and clone size were taken over from that table, and D and trimming were inferred from the DNA. This table has around 140,000 clones, roughly 90% appearing once.

This TCR came from an older man with acute or convalescent COVID-19. Sequencing was performed on peripheral blood. The J gene is TRBJ2-7, the V gene TRBV27; 9 nucleotides match TRBD2. CDR3 coding DNA: TGTGCCAGCAGCCCAGGAGCTAGCGGGATCCGGGAGCAGTACTTC. Protein product: CASSPGASGIREQYF.